These T cell receptor beta chains were read from a single sample in a study of T-cell memory formation after mild COVID-19. One entry per CDR3 protein, called by TCRdb with MiXCR from the 5' RACE reads. This sample has a few hundred thousand distinct CDR3 sequences, with 15% to 20% found just once. Input material: PBMCs or a T cell subset sorted from them (not recorded which). The receptors derive from a man between 18 and 29 years old who had mild COVID-19 (a few samples of this study predate the infection). Cell type and time point are not known. Each CDR3 is given with its conserved first and last residue. A D gene is named only where the DNA matches it firmly. Some rows have no size entry. The others give once, few or many, or a class for an expanded clone.

clone size: few; D gene: TRBD1; V gene: TRBV5-4; J gene: TRBJ2-7; CDR3 DNA: TGTGCCAGCAGCCACGGGACAGCTTACGAGCAGTACTTC; CDR3 protein: CASSHGTAYEQYF
clone size: few; D gene: -; V gene: TRBV4-3; J gene: TRBJ2-4; CDR3 DNA: TGCGCCAGCAGCCAAGATCATTGGAGTCAGACCCCGAACATTCAGTACTTC; CDR3 protein: CASSQDHWSQTPNIQYF
clone size: many; D gene: -; V gene: TRBV4-3; J gene: TRBJ1-6; CDR3 DNA: TGCGCCAGCAGCCGTACAGGGACTGATTCACCCCTCCACTTT; CDR3 protein: CASSRTGTDSPLHF
clone size: many; D gene: -; V gene: TRBV5-1; J gene: TRBJ2-5; CDR3 DNA: TGCGCCAGCAGTAGCTCCCAAGAGACCCAGTACTTC; CDR3 protein: CASSSSQETQYF
clone size: few; D gene: -; V gene: TRBV6-5; J gene: TRBJ2-5; CDR3 DNA: TGTGCCAGCAGTTACAACCGGGAACAGACCCAGTACTTC; CDR3 protein: CASSYNREQTQYF
clone size: -; D gene: -; V gene: TRBV7-2; J gene: TRBJ1-1; CDR3 DNA: TGTGCCAGCAGATTAGCGTGGGGGGTGAACACTGAAGCTTTCTTT; CDR3 protein: CASRLAWGVNTEAFF
clone size: few; D gene: -; V gene: TRBV7-3; J gene: TRBJ2-3; CDR3 DNA: TGTGCCAGCAGCTTCTCCTCACTGGGCACAGATACGCAGTATTTT; CDR3 protein: CASSFSSLGTDTQYF
clone size: few; D gene: -; V gene: TRBV29-1; J gene: TRBJ2-3; CDR3 DNA: TGCAGCACTCGGGAGGGGGCGAGCACAGATACGCAGTATTTT; CDR3 protein: CSTREGASTDTQYF
clone size: -; D gene: -; V gene: TRBV15; J gene: TRBJ1-3; CDR3 DNA: TGTGCCACCAGCAGAGATCAAGCGGGAAACACCATATATTTT; CDR3 protein: CATSRDQAGNTIYF
clone size: many; D gene: -; V gene: TRBV6-6; J gene: TRBJ1-1; CDR3 DNA: TGTGCCAGCCAGTGGGATTACACTGAAGCTTTCTTT; CDR3 protein: CASQWDYTEAFF
clone size: -; D gene: -; V gene: TRBV4-3; J gene: TRBJ2-6; CDR3 DNA: TGCGCCAGCAGCCAAGCTCACGGAGGGGCCAACGTCCTGACTTTC; CDR3 protein: CASSQAHGGANVLTF
clone size: -; D gene: -; V gene: TRBV24-1; J gene: TRBJ2-2; CDR3 DNA: TGTGCCACCAGTGATTTGAACAGAAGCACCGGGGAGCTGTTTTTT; CDR3 protein: CATSDLNRSTGELFF
clone size: -; D gene: TRBD2; V gene: TRBV7-9; J gene: TRBJ2-5; CDR3 DNA: TGTGCCAGCAACCCGCTAGGACTAGCGGGGGCAACAGGGGCCCAGTACTTC; CDR3 protein: CASNPLGLAGATGAQYF
clone size: -; D gene: -; V gene: TRBV5-1; J gene: TRBJ2-2; CDR3 DNA: TGCGCCAGCAGCCACGGGCCCCAACAGGGAAACACCGGGGAGCTGTTTTTT; CDR3 protein: CASSHGPQQGNTGELFF
clone size: few; D gene: TRBD1; V gene: TRBV29-1; J gene: TRBJ1-4; CDR3 DNA: TGCAGCGCCCGGTGGGGACAGCTAGATGAAAAACTGTTTTTT; CDR3 protein: CSARWGQLDEKLFF
clone size: -; D gene: TRBD1; V gene: TRBV7-2; J gene: TRBJ2-2; CDR3 DNA: TGTGCCAGCAGCTCCGTAGGACAGGGCTCCGGGGAGCTGTTTTTT; CDR3 protein: CASSSVGQGSGELFF
clone size: -; D gene: TRBD1; V gene: TRBV20-1; J gene: TRBJ1-2; CDR3 DNA: TGCAGTGCTAGGCACGAACAGGGGGCGAACTATGGCTACACCTTC; CDR3 protein: CSARHEQGANYGYTF
clone size: -; D gene: TRBD1; V gene: TRBV4-3; J gene: TRBJ1-5; CDR3 DNA: TGCGCCAGCAGCCGGGGACAGGGGGTTCAGCCCCAGCATTTT; CDR3 protein: CASSRGQGVQPQHF
clone size: many; D gene: -; V gene: TRBV28; J gene: TRBJ2-7; CDR3 DNA: TGTGCCGCTTGGAGGGACGGCTCCTACGAGCAGTACTTC; CDR3 protein: CAAWRDGSYEQYF
clone size: -; D gene: -; V gene: TRBV12-3/TRBV12-4; J gene: TRBJ1-3; CDR3 DNA: TGTGCCAGCATGGTTGGGGGGGCATCTGGAAACACCATATATTTT; CDR3 protein: CASMVGGASGNTIYF
clone size: -; D gene: TRBD1; V gene: TRBV6-6; J gene: TRBJ1-1; CDR3 DNA: TGTGCCAGCAGCCGCGACAGGGGGAGTGAAGCTTTCTTT; CDR3 protein: CASSRDRGSEAFF
clone size: few; D gene: TRBD2; V gene: TRBV7-6; J gene: TRBJ2-7; CDR3 DNA: TGTGCCAGCAGCTTACGAGCGGGGGAGGACGAGCAGTACTTC; CDR3 protein: CASSLRAGEDEQYF
clone size: many; D gene: -; V gene: TRBV7-8; J gene: TRBJ1-5; CDR3 DNA: TGTGCCAGCAGCTCCCGGGACGGTAGCAATCAGCCCCAGCATTTT; CDR3 protein: CASSSRDGSNQPQHF
clone size: few; D gene: -; V gene: TRBV11-3; J gene: TRBJ1-6; CDR3 DNA: TGTGCCAGCAGCTCGACAGTAAATTCACCCCTCCACTTT; CDR3 protein: CASSSTVNSPLHF
clone size: -; D gene: -; V gene: TRBV5-6; J gene: TRBJ2-3; CDR3 DNA: TGTGCCAGCAGCTTGAGAGGCAGGGCAACAGATACGCAGTATTTT; CDR3 protein: CASSLRGRATDTQYF
clone size: -; D gene: TRBD1; V gene: TRBV7-6; J gene: TRBJ1-1; CDR3 DNA: TGTGCCAGCAGCCCCGAAGCCCTGACAGGGTTGGACACTGAAGCTTTCTTT; CDR3 protein: CASSPEALTGLDTEAFF
clone size: -; D gene: -; V gene: TRBV5-6; J gene: TRBJ1-1; CDR3 DNA: TGTGCCAGCAGCTACCTAGACAGCATGAACACTGAAGCTTTCTTT; CDR3 protein: CASSYLDSMNTEAFF
clone size: -; D gene: -; V gene: TRBV11-2; J gene: TRBJ1-1; CDR3 DNA: TGTGCCAGCAGCTTGCGAGGCAGGGTAGGAGAAGCTTTCTTT; CDR3 protein: CASSLRGRVGEAFF
clone size: many; D gene: TRBD2; V gene: TRBV12-3/TRBV12-4; J gene: TRBJ2-7; CDR3 DNA: TGTGCCAGCAGAAGTTTCGGGACTAGCGTCCACGAGCAGTACTTC; CDR3 protein: CASRSFGTSVHEQYF
clone size: few; D gene: TRBD1; V gene: TRBV7-2; J gene: TRBJ2-3; CDR3 DNA: TGTGCCAGCAGTTCGAGCTGGGACAGCCCTCGTACGCAGTATTTT; CDR3 protein: CASSSSWDSPRTQYF
clone size: -; D gene: -; V gene: TRBV11-2; J gene: TRBJ2-3; CDR3 DNA: TGTGCCAGCAGTCTGGGGGTCCGGGAGCGGGATACGCAGTATTTT; CDR3 protein: CASSLGVRERDTQYF
clone size: -; D gene: -; V gene: TRBV6-4; J gene: TRBJ2-2; CDR3 DNA: TGTGCCAGCAGTGACTCGAGGGGGGTCTCCACCGGGGAGCTGTTTTTT; CDR3 protein: CASSDSRGVSTGELFF
clone size: few; D gene: -; V gene: TRBV4-1; J gene: TRBJ1-3; CDR3 DNA: TGCGCCAGCAGCCAGAGCAAATCCTCTGGAAACACCATATATTTT; CDR3 protein: CASSQSKSSGNTIYF
clone size: few; D gene: -; V gene: TRBV11-2; J gene: TRBJ2-5; CDR3 DNA: TGTGCCGGGGGCGGCGAGGGTGGGACCCAGTACTTC; CDR3 protein: CAGGGEGGTQYF
clone size: many; D gene: -; V gene: TRBV5-5; J gene: TRBJ2-1; CDR3 DNA: TGTGCCTCGGGCAGGAATGAGCAGTTCTTC; CDR3 protein: CASGRNEQFF